This T cell receptor (beta chain) was retrieved from a study of blood T cells in healthy people across ages. Looking at the study overall: Capture by template switching was about one barcoded beta molecule per two T cells.

Through a sample-barcoded 5' primer and a J-beta primer mix, a second PCR was run for roughly 6 to 11 cycles. MiXCR, run by TCRdb on the 5' RACE reads, gives a single entry per CDR3 protein. This sample carries 1.5 million to 2 million distinct CDR3 sequences, approximately 39% of them seen once, and the ten largest clones take more than 20%. This clonotype was seen many times. Its antigen is as yet unknown. Germline V lookup: CDR1 DFQATT, CDR2 SNEGSKA (reference sequence). This CDR3 is 13 amino acids long. Trimming stripped 0 bases from V and 5 bases from J, with 10 bases between. Peripheral blood, ten milliliters per donor, was collected. Study findings and constraints: Comparison with aged donors showed that long-lived donors had more naive CD4+ cells and higher diversity.

This chain joins TRBV20-1 and TRBJ1-2; weak D call: TRBD1 (5 bases). The receptor was derived from a human donor in good health. Input material: blood. In DNA form, the CDR3 reads TGCAGTGCTAGAGATCGGGCAGGGTATGGCTACACCTTC. It encodes CSARDRAGYGYTF.